A single sample gave rise to the 2 T cell receptor beta chains below, sequenced in a study of blood T cell repertoires in COVID-19. Method: immunoSEQ multiplex PCR; TCRdb's copy keeps in-frame clones and lacks some. This table holds fewer than 200,000 clones, roughly 85% found once. Specimen: PBMCs or T cells enriched from blood (not recorded which). The source is a woman between 45 and 65 years old who had recovered from COVID-19.

The chain links TRBV28 to TRBJ1-2, with TRBD1 matching 7 bases. Germline V gene data show CDR1 as MDHEN and CDR2 as SYDVKM. This CDR3 region has 15 residues. V was clipped by 5 bases and J by 3 bases; unmatched bases: 9. The CDR3 DNA is TGTGCCAGCAGTCCTCAGACAGGGTGGGACTATGGCTACACCTTC. Residues: CASSPQTGWDYGYTF.

This chain joins TRBV18 and TRBJ2-2; TRBD2 aligns across 14 bases. The CDR3 consists of 17 residues. With 3 bases clipped from V and 4 bases from J, the junction kept 4 bases outside the gene matches. Germline CDR1 and CDR2: KGHSH and LQKENI. This chain's CDR3 is CASSPAGTSGGTGELFF. The CDR3 coding sequence is TGTGCCAGCTCACCCGCGGGGACTAGCGGGGGCACCGGGGAGCTGTTTTTT. The full variable domain, its missing parts supplied by reference TRBV18 and TRBJ2-2, is NAGVMQNPRHLVRRRGQEARLRCSPMKGHSHVYWYRQLPEEGLKFMVYLQKENIIDESGMPKERFSAEFPKEGPSILRIQQVVRGDSAAYFCASSPAGTSGGTGELFFGEGSRLTVL.